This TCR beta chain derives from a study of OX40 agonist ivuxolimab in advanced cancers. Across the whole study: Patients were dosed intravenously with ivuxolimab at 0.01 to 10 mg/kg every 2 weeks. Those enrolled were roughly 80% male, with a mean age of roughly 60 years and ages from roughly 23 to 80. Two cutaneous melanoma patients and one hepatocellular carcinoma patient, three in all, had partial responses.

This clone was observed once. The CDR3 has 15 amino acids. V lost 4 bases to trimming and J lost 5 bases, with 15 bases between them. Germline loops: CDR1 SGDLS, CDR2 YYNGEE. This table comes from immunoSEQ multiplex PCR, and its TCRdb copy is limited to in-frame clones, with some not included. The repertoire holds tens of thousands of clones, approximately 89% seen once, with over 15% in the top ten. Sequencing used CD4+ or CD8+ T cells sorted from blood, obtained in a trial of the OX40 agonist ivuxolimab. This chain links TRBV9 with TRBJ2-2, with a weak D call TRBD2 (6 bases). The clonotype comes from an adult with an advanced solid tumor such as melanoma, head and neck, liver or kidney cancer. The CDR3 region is CASSLGGLGTGELFF. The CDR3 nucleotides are TGTGCCAGCAGCTTGGGAGGTCTTGGTACCGGGGAGCTGTTTTTT.